This T cell receptor (beta chain) was documented in a study of response to subunit inactivated influenza vaccine. General observations from the study: It was suggested by the authors that few new T cells are recruited by each seasonal influenza vaccination.

TCRdb re-analysed the RT-PCR reads in MiXCR, keeping a single row per CDR3 protein. The table lists 550,000 to 800,000 distinct CDR3 sequences, about 15% of them singletons, with around a tenth in the top ten. V lost 2 bases, J lost 4 bases, and 10 bases stayed unmatched. The germline gives CDR1 LGHNA, CDR2 YNFKEQ. The CDR3 extends over 19 amino acids. This clonotype was found a few times. The antigen remains unidentified. The rearrangement links TRBV4-2 to TRBJ2-1; TRBD2 agrees at 14 bases. The TCR was taken from a man aged 50-59 years who received an inactivated influenza vaccine. Sequencing used PBMCs from blood, obtained about 13 days after vaccination. DNA for the CDR3: TGTGCCAGCAGCCAACCGGGACTAGCGGGAGTAAAACGGTACAATGAGCAGTTCTTC. This encodes CASSQPGLAGVKRYNEQFF.